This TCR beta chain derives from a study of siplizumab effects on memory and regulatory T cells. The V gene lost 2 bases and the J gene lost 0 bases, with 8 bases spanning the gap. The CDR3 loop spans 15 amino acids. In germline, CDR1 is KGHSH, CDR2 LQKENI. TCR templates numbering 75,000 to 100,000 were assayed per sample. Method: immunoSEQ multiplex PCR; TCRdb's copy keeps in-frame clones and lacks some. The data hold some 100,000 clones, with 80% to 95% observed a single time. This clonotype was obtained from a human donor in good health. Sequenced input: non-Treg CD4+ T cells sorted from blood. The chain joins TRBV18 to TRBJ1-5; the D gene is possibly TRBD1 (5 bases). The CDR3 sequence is CASSPTGPSNQPQHF. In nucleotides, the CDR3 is TGTGCCAGCTCACCAACAGGTCCTAGCAATCAGCCCCAGCATTTT.